This T cell receptor (beta chain) was obtained from a study of T cell changes during pregnancy in multiple sclerosis. Assay used: immunoSEQ multiplex PCR; TCRdb lists only in-frame clones, some missing. The sample lists approximately 46,000 clones, nearly 90% occurring once. CDR1 and CDR2 (germline): SGHTA, FQGTGA. Trimming cost V 6 bases and J 0 bases, with 11 bases left between them. The CDR3 runs 15 residues. The source of this sequence is a female donor in good health, enrolled as a control in a pregnancy study. The chain links TRBV7-3 to TRBJ2-2, with unresolved D. Sequencing was performed on peripheral blood, taken after pregnancy. The DNA for the CDR3 is TGTGCCAGCAGGGCCACCCCTCCGAACACCGGGGAGCTGTTTTTT. Translation gives CASRATPPNTGELFF.